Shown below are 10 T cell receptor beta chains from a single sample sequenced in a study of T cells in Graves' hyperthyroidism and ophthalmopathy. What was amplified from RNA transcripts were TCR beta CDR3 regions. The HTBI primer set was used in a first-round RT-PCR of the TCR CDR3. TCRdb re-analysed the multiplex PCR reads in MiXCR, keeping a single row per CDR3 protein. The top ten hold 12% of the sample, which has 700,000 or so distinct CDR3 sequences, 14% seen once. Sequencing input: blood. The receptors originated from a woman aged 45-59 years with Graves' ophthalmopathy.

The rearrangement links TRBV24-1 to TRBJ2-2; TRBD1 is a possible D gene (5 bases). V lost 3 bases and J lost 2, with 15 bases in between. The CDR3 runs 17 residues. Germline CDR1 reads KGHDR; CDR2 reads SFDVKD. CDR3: CATSDPTARANTGELFF. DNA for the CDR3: TGTGCCACCAGTGATCCAACTGCCAGGGCAAACACCGGGGAGCTGTTTTTT.

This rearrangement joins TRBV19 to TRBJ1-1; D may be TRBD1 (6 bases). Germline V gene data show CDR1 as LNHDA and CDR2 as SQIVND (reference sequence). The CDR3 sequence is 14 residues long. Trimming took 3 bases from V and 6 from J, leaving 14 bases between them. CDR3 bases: TGTGCCAGTAGTATTCTGCAGGGGAGGGCTGAAGCTTTCTTT. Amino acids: CASSILQGRAEAFF.

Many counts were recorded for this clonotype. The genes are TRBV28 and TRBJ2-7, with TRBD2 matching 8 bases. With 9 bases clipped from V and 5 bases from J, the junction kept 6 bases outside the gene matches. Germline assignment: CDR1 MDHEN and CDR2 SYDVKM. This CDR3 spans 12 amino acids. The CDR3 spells CASRLAGHEQYF. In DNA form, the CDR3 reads TGTGCCAGTAGGCTAGCGGGCCACGAGCAGTACTTC.

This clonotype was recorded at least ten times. The CDR3 bases are TGTGCCAGCAGTGAATCGCGGGCTAGCGAGCAGTTCTTC. Translating gives CASSESRASEQFF. V is TRBV2 and J is TRBJ2-1, with D perhaps TRBD2 (5 bases). The germline V and J ends were trimmed by 2 bases and 10 bases, with 12 bases remaining between them. The V gene's germline CDR1 is SNHLY and CDR2 FYNNEI. This CDR3 region has 13 residues.

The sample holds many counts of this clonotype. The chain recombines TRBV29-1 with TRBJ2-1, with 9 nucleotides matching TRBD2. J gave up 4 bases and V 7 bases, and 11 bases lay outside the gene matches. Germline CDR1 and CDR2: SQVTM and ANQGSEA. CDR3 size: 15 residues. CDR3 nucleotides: TGCAGCGCAGGAACGAGACTAGCGGCGTACAATGAGCAGTTCTTC. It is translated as CSAGTRLAAYNEQFF.

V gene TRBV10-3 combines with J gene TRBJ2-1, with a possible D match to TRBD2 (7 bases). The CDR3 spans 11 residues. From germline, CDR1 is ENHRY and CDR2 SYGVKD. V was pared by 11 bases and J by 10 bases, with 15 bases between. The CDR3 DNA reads TGTGCCGTAGGAGCGGGACAAGAGCAGTTCTTC. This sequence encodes CAVGAGQEQFF.

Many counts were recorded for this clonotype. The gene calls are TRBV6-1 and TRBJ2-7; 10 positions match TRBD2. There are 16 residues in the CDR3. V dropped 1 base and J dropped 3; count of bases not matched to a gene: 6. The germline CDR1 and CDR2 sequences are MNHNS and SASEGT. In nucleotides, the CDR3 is TGTGCCAGCAGTGAAGTCCTAGCGGGAGTGCACTACGAGCAGTACTTC. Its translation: CASSEVLAGVHYEQYF.

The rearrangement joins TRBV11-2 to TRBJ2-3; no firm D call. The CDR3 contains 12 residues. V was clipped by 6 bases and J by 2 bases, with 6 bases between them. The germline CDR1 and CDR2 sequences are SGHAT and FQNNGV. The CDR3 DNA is TGTGCCAGCAGAGATGACACAGATACGCAGTATTTT. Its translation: CASRDDTDTQYF.

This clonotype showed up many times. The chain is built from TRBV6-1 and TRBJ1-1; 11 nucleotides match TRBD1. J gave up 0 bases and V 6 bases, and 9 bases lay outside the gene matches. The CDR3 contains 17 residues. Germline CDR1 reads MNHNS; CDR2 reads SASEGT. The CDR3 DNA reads TGTGCCAGCAGCTTATCAGGACAGGGGGCTTTGAACACTGAAGCTTTCTTT. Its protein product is CASSLSGQGALNTEAFF.

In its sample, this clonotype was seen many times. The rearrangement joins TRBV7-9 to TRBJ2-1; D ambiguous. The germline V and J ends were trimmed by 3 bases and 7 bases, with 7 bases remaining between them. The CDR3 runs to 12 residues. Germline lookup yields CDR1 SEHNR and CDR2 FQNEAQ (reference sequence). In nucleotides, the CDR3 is TGTGCCAGCAGCTTCTCCCCAAATGAGCAGTTCTTC. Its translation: CASSFSPNEQFF.